These 5 T cell receptor beta chains were all obtained from the same sample, sequenced in a study of T cell responses to AZD1222 COVID-19 vaccine. Assay used: immunoSEQ multiplex PCR; TCRdb lists only in-frame clones, some missing. This sample yields 150,000 to 200,000 clones, of which less than 95% are seen a single time; around 1.5% belongs to the top ten. This material consisted of peripheral blood, taken on day 0 of AZD1222 vaccination. The receptors stem from an adult in good health.

The rearrangement uses TRBV29-1 and TRBJ2-6, with D perhaps TRBD1 (6 bases). Trimming removed 6 bases from V and 2 bases from J, with 8 bases in between. The germline V gene encodes CDR1 SQVTM and CDR2 ANQGSEA. This CDR3 comprises 13 residues. CDR3 nucleotides: TGCAGCGTGAGGGGGACTGGGGCCAACGTCCTGACTTTC. As protein: CSVRGTGANVLTF.

The rearrangement links TRBV10-3 to TRBJ2-7; tentative D call: TRBD1 (6 bases). The length of the CDR3 is 14 residues. The germline V and J ends were trimmed by 2 bases and 6 bases, with 14 bases remaining between them. Germline V gene sequence: CDR1 ENHRY, CDR2 SYGVKD. CDR3 sequence (DNA): TGTGCCATCAGTGAGGATAGGATGACAGGCGAGCAGTACTTC. It translates to CAISEDRMTGEQYF.

The chain joins TRBV25-1 to TRBJ1-6; the match to TRBD1 covers 8 bases. The trim removed 6 bases at V and 8 bases at J, leaving 9 bases unmatched. This CDR3 has 15 amino acids. Germline CDR1 reads MGHDK; CDR2 reads SYGVNS. In DNA, the CDR3 is TGTGCCAGCAGAACAGCAGACAGGGGCCATTCACCCCTCCACTTT. Translated: CASRTADRGHSPLHF.

The chain carries TRBV10-3 and TRBJ1-3; 7 positions match TRBD1. Germline CDR1 reads ENHRY; CDR2 reads SYGVKD. There are 20 residues in the CDR3. Trimming at V came to 0 bases and at J to 0 bases, leaving 14 bases not matched to a gene. CDR3 DNA sequence: TGTGCCATCAGTGAGTCCTGGACAGGAACGCTGATTGTCTCTGGAAACACCATATATTTT. This gives the protein CAISESWTGTLIVSGNTIYF.

Note on this clone: Other DNA sequences from this sample encode an identical CDR3 as well. The chain links TRBV7-3 to TRBJ2-7, with 11 bases identical to TRBD2. V lost 5 bases to trimming and J lost 3 bases; unmatched junction nucleotides: 3. The CDR3 contains 14 residues. Germline-derived CDR1 and CDR2 are SGHTA and FQGTGA. This CDR3 is CASSPTSGSYEQYF. DNA of the CDR3: TGTGCCAGCAGCCCCACTAGCGGGAGCTACGAGCAGTACTTC.